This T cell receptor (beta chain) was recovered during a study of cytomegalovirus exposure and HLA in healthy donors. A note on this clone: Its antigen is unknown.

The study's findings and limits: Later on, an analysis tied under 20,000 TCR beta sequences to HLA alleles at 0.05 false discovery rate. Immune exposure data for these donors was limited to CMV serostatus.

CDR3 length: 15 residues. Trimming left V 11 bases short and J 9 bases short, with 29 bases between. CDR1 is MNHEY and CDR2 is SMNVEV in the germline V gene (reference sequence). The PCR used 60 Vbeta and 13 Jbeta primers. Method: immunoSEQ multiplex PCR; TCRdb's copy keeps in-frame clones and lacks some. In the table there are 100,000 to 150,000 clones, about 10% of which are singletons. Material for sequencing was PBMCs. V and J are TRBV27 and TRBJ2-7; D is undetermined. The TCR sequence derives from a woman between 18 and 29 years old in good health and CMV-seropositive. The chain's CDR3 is CALRHTTYNLRGQYF. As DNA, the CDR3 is TGTGCCTTGCGCCATACGACCTATAATCTAAGAGGGCAGTACTTC.